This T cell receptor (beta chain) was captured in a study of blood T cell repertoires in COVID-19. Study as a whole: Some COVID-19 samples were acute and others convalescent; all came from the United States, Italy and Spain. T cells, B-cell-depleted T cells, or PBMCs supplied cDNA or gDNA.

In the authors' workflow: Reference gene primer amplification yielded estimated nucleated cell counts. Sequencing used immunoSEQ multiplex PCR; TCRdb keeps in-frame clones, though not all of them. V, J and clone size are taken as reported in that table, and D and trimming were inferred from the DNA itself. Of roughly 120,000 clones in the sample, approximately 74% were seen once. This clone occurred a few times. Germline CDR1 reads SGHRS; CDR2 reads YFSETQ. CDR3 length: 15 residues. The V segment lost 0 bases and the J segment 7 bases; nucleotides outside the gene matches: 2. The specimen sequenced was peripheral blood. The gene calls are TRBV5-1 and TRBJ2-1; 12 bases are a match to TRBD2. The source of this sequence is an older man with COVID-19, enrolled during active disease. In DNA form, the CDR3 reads TGCGCCAGCAGCTTGGCACTAGCGGGAGGAAATGAGCAGTTCTTC. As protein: CASSLALAGGNEQFF.